This T cell receptor (beta chain) was captured by sequencing in a study of T cell repertoires in cytomegalovirus infection. Across the whole study: An indication of both CMV infection and matching HLA type came from public TCR beta signatures.

Germline V gene data show CDR1 as MNHNY and CDR2 as SVGAGI (reference sequence). The CDR3 has 19 amino acids. V lost 5 bases, J lost 8 bases, and 18 bases stayed unmatched. One entry per CDR3 protein results from TCRdb running MiXCR on the reads. The sample includes roughly 570,000 distinct CDR3 sequences, 40% seen only once; the top ten take about 48%. This clonotype was seen a few times. Antigen: not known. The clonotype was recovered from a human donor in good health (CMV status not recorded). Some clones in this sample may be carry-over from other donors' samples. The sequenced sample was cultured PBMCs, obtained from culture after CMV antigen stimulation. The chain combines TRBV6-6 with TRBJ2-1; 13 bases agree with TRBD2. The CDR3 sequence is CASSGLGTSGALGGHEQFF. The CDR3 nucleotides are TGTGCCAGCAGTGGATTGGGGACTAGCGGGGCCCTTGGGGGCCATGAGCAGTTCTTC.